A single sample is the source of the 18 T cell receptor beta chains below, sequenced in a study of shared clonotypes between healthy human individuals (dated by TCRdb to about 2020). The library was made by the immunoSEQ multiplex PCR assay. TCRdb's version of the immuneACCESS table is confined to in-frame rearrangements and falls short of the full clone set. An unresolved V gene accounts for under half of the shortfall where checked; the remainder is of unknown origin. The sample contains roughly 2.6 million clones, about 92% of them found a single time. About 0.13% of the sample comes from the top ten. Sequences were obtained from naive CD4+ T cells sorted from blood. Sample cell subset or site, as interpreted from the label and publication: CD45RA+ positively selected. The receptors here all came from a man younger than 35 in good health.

The CDR3 DNA reads as TGTGCCAGTAGTATAGAAGGGACAGTACAAGAGACCCAGTACTTC. This codes for CASSIEGTVQETQYF. The V call is TRBV19, the J call TRBJ2-5; TRBD1 agrees at 7 bases. There are 15 residues in the CDR3. CDR1 is LNHDA, CDR2 SQIVND, per germline (reference sequence). The V segment lost 0 bases and the J segment 2 bases; nucleotides outside the gene matches: 3.

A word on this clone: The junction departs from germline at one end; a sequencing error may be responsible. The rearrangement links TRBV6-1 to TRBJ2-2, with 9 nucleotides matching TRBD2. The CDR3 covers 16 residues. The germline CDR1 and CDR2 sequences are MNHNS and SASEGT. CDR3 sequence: CASNEAGGVRTGELFF. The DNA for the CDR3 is TGTGCCAGCAATGAAGCGGGGGGAGTGAGAACCGGGGAGCTGTTTTTT.

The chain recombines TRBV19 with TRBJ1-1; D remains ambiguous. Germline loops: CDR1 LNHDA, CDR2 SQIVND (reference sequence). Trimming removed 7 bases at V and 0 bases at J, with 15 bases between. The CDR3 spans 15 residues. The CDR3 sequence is CASKNVLGLNTEAFF. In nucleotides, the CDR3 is TGTGCCAGTAAAAACGTTTTGGGATTGAACACTGAAGCTTTCTTT.

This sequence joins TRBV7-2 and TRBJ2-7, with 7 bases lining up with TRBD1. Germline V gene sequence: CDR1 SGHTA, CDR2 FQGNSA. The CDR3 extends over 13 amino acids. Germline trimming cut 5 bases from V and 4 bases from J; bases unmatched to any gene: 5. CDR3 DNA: TGTGCCAGCAGCGCGAGACAGGGTTACGAGCAGTACTTC. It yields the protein CASSARQGYEQYF.

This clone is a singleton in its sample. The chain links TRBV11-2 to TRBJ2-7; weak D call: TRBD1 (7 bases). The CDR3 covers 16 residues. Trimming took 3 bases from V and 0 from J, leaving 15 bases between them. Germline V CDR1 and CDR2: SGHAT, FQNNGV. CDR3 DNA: TGTGCCAGCAGCTTTACTTCAGGGGGGAGCTCCTACGAGCAGTACTTC. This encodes CASSFTSGGSSYEQYF.

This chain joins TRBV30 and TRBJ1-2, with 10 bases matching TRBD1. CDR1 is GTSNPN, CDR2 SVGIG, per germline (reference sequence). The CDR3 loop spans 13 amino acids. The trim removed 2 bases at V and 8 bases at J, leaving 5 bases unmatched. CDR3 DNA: TGTGCCTGGAGTCATGGACAGGGGGGCGGCTACACCTTC. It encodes CAWSHGQGGGYTF.

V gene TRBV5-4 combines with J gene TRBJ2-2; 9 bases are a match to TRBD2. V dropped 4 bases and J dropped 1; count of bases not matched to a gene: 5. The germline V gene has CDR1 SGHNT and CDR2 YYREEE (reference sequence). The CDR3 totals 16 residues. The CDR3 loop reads CASSPSGGWNTGELFF. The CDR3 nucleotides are TGTGCCAGCAGCCCAAGCGGGGGGTGGAACACCGGGGAGCTGTTTTTT.

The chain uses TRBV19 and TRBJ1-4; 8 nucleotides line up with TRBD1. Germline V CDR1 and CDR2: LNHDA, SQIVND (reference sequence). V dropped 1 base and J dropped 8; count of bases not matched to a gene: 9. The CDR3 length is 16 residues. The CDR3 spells CASSIGGGQGREKLFF. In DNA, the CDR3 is TGTGCCAGTAGTATAGGCGGAGGACAGGGAAGAGAAAAACTGTTTTTT.

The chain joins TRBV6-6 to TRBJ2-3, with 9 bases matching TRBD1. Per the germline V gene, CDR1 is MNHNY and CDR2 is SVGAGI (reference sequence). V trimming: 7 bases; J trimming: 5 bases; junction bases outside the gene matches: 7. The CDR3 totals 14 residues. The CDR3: CASNSGQGLDTQYF. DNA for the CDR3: TGTGCCAGCAACTCAGGACAGGGGTTAGATACGCAGTATTTT.

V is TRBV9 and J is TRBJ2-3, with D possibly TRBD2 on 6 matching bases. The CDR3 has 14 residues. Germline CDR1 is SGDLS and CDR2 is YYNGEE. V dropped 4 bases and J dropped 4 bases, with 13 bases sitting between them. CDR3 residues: CASSPSTSSDTQYF. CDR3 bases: TGTGCCAGCAGCCCCTCGACTAGTTCAGATACGCAGTATTTT. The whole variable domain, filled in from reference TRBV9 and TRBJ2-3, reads DSGVTQTPKHLITATGQRVTLRCSPRSGDLSVYWYQQSLDQGLQFLIQYYNGEERAKGNILERFSAQQFPDLHSELNLSSLELGDSALYFCASSPSTSSDTQYFGPGTRLTVL.

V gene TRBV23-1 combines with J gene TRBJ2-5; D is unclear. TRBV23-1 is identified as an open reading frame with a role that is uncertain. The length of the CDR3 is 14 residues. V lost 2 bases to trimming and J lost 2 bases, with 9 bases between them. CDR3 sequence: CASSQGSSQETQYF. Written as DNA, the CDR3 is TGCGCCAGCAGTCAAGGGTCGTCACAAGAGACCCAGTACTTC.

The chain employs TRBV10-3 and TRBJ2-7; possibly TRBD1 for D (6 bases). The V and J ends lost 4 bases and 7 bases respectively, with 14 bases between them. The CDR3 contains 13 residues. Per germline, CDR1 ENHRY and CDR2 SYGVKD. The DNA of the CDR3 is TGTGCCATCAGTGGGCGGGCAGGGGAAGAGCAGTACTTC. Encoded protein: CAISGRAGEEQYF.

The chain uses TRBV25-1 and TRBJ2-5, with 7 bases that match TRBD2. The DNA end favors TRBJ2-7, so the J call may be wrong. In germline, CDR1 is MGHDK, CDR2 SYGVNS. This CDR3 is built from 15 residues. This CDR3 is CASRNPTGGTYEQYF. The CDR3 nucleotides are TGTGCCAGCAGGAACCCCACCGGGGGGACCTACGAGCAGTACTTC.

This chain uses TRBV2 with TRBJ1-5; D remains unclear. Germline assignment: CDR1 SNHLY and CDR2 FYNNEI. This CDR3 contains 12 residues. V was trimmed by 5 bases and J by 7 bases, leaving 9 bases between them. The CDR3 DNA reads TGTGCCAGCAGTACCCTGGGGCAGCCCCAGCATTTT. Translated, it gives CASSTLGQPQHF.

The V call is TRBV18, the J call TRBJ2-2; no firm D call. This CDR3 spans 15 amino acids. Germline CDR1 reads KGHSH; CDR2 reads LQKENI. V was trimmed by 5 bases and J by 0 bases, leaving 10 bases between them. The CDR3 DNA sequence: TGTGCCAGCTCAAAAGAAATCGCGAACACCGGGGAGCTGTTTTTT. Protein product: CASSKEIANTGELFF.

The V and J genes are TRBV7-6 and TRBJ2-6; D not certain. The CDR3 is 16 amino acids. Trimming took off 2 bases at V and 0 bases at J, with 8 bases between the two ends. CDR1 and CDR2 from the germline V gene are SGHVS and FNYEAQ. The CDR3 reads CASSLTPDSGANVLTF. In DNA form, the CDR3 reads TGTGCCAGCAGCTTAACCCCAGACTCTGGGGCCAACGTCCTGACTTTC.

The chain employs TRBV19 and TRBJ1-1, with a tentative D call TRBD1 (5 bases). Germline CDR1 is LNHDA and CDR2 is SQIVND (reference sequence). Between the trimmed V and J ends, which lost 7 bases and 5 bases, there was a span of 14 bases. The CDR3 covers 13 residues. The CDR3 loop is CASKRSGGTEAFF. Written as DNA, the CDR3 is TGTGCCAGTAAACGGTCGGGGGGGACTGAAGCTTTCTTT.

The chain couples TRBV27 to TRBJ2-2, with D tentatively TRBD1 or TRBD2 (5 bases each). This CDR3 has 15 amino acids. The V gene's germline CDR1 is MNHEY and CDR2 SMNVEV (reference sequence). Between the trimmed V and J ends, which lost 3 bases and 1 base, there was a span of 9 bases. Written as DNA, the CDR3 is TGTGCCAGCAGTTTTACGGGACGGAACACCGGGGAGCTGTTTTTT. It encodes CASSFTGRNTGELFF.